A single sample gave rise to the 24 T cell receptor beta chains below, sequenced in a study of T cells in Graves' hyperthyroidism and ophthalmopathy (dated by TCRdb to between 2018 and 2021). Library preparation was by multiplex PCR. The sequencer was an Illumina HiSeq 2000. The TCR beta CDR3 regions were amplified from RNA transcripts. The first round of RT-PCR for the TCR CDR3 was performed with the HTBI primer set and the Qiagen OneStep RT-PCR kit. Clones were called with MiXCR by TCRdb after fastp trimmed the public reads at Q25, and only in-frame beta chains were retained. Each entry merges the rows of one CDR3 protein and shows their most common DNA and genes. In all, the sample holds roughly 570,000 distinct CDR3 sequences, and roughly 46% of those were seen once. The ten biggest clones cover 15% to 20% of the sample. Sequences were obtained from peripheral blood or thyroid tissue (not recorded which). The source is an adult woman with Graves' disease, either hyperthyroidism or ophthalmopathy (not recorded which).

CDR3 DNA sequence: TGTGCCAGCAGCGTAGACGTGGGAGGCACAGATACGCAGTATTTT. The encoded protein is CASSVDVGGTDTQYF. The V gene is TRBV9, the J gene TRBJ2-3, with a weak D call TRBD2 (5 bases). V lost 0 bases, J lost 1 base, and 9 bases lay in between. Germline CDR1 and CDR2: SGDLS and YYNGEE. The CDR3 is 15 amino acids.

This clonotype appeared many times. The chain couples TRBV9 to TRBJ2-7; 8 bases fit TRBD1. This CDR3 contains 15 residues. V was pared by 4 bases and J by 2 bases, with 8 bases of the junction left unmatched. Germline CDR1 SGDLS, CDR2 YYNGEE. The CDR3 here is CASSRGQVEPYEQYF. The CDR3 DNA follows: TGTGCCAGCAGCCGGGGACAGGTGGAGCCCTACGAGCAGTACTTC. The complete variable domain, with remaining parts taken from reference TRBV9 and TRBJ2-7, reads DSGVTQTPKHLITATGQRVTLRCSPRSGDLSVYWYQQSLDQGLQFLIQYYNGEERAKGNILERFSAQQFPDLHSELNLSSLELGDSALYFCASSRGQVEPYEQYFGPGTRLTVT.

The gene calls are TRBV7-9 and TRBJ2-5, with D perhaps matching TRBD2 (6 bases). The CDR3 is 14 amino acids. With 7 bases removed from V and 4 bases from J, the gap between germline ends came to 16 bases. The germline V gene has CDR1 SEHNR and CDR2 FQNEAQ (reference sequence). In DNA form, the CDR3 reads TGTGCCAGCAACACCCCCGGGGGAGCAGAGACCCAGTACTTC. Translated: CASNTPGGAETQYF.

This clonotype was detected many times. The CDR3 loop reads CSAPGLVNYEQYF. Here the CDR3 DNA reads TGCAGTGCTCCGGGACTAGTTAACTACGAGCAGTACTTC. The chain has TRBV20-1 and TRBJ2-7; 8 bases agree with TRBD2. Germline CDR1 is DFQATT and CDR2 is SNEGSKA (reference sequence). This CDR3 region has 13 residues. Germline trimming cut 5 bases from V and 3 bases from J; bases unmatched to any gene: 6.

The chain links TRBV7-2 to TRBJ1-6, with 7 bases aligning to TRBD1. Germline values: CDR1 SGHTA, CDR2 FQGNSA. J lost 14 bases, V lost 5 bases, and 6 bases had no gene match. This CDR3 spans 12 amino acids. The CDR3: CASSRQGASLHF. The CDR3 DNA sequence: TGTGCCAGCAGCCGACAGGGAGCCTCCCTCCACTTT.

J is TRBJ1-1 and V is TRBV7-3; D not certain. V gave up 3 bases and J gave up 5 bases, with 13 bases separating them. Germline assignment: CDR1 SGHTA and CDR2 FQGTGA. The CDR3 covers 14 residues. For the CDR3, the DNA is TGTGCCAGCAGCTTGGGGAATTCGGAAACTGAAGCTTTCTTT. Translated, it gives CASSLGNSETEAFF.

This clonotype appeared many times. The J gene is TRBJ1-2, the V gene TRBV4-1; D not certain. The V gene lost 1 base and the J gene lost 4 bases, with 10 bases spanning the gap. Germline values: CDR1 MGHRA, CDR2 YSYEKL. CDR3 length: 14 amino acids. The CDR3 DNA reads as TGCGCCAGCAGCCAAGGTTGGGCAGGCTATGGCTACACCTTC. It is translated as CASSQGWAGYGYTF.

This clonotype was counted ten times or more. The chain joins TRBV11-2 to TRBJ2-2; either TRBD1 or TRBD2 may fit D (6 bases each). The CDR3 extends over 15 amino acids. V shed 3 bases and J shed 4 bases, with 12 bases lying between them. CDR1 is SGHAT and CDR2 is FQNNGV in the germline V gene. For the CDR3, the DNA is TGTGCCAGCAGCTTTGGGGGGCTGAGCACCGGGGAGCTGTTTTTT. Its protein product is CASSFGGLSTGELFF.

This clonotype was counted a single time. The V and J genes are TRBV11-2 and TRBJ2-7; perhaps TRBD1 as D (6 bases). Trimming shortened V by 5 bases and J by 5 bases, and 16 bases separated the two germline ends. The CDR3 is 14 residues long. The germline CDR1 and CDR2 sequences are SGHAT and FQNNGV. In DNA form, the CDR3 reads TGTGCCAGCAGCCCGCAGGGGATGGGCAACGAGCAGTACTTC. This encodes CASSPQGMGNEQYF.

The genes are TRBV6-5 and TRBJ1-1, with TRBD1 matching 10 bases. The V segment lost 7 bases and the J segment 3 bases; nucleotides outside the gene matches: 8. The CDR3 totals 15 residues. Germline assignment: CDR1 MNHEY and CDR2 SVGAGI. The CDR3 DNA is TGTGCCAGCAACCCGACCGGGACAGGGGACACTGAAGCTTTCTTT. Translation gives CASNPTGTGDTEAFF.

The V call is TRBV7-9, the J call TRBJ2-7, with D perhaps being TRBD1 or TRBD2 (5 bases each). This CDR3 has 11 amino acids. Germline values: CDR1 SEHNR, CDR2 FQNEAQ (reference sequence). CDR3 residues: CASSFLGAGHV. The CDR3, as DNA: TGTGCCAGCAGCTTCCTCGGGGCAGGCCATGTC.

The chain joins TRBV6-1 to TRBJ2-2; TRBD1 agrees at 7 bases. CDR3 length: 17 residues. Trimming removed 2 bases from V and 3 bases from J; junction bases left unmatched: 9. Germline assignment: CDR1 MNHNS and CDR2 SASEGT. CDR3: CASSERDSQGYTGELFF. The CDR3 DNA reads as TGTGCCAGCAGTGAACGGGACAGCCAAGGCTACACCGGGGAGCTGTTTTTT.

The count of this clonotype is one. J is TRBJ1-2 and V is TRBV20-1, with a weak D call TRBD1 (5 bases). CDR3 length equals 17 residues. V dropped 1 base and J dropped 4 bases, with 22 bases sitting between them. The germline CDR1 and CDR2 sequences are DFQATT and SNEGSKA (reference sequence). The CDR3 DNA reads TGCAGTGCTAGAGCCAGCAGCCCAACTTCAGGGAGCTATGGCTACACCTTC. It is translated as CSARASSPTSGSYGYTF.

This clonotype was observed a few times. The chain carries TRBV4-1 and TRBJ1-5; possibly TRBD1 for D (6 bases). Trimming removed 1 base at V and 1 base at J, with 8 bases between. CDR3 size: 15 residues. Germline V lookup: CDR1 MGHRA, CDR2 YSYEKL. This CDR3 is CASSQVQGSNQPQHF. The CDR3 DNA sequence: TGCGCCAGCAGCCAAGTTCAGGGGAGCAATCAGCCCCAGCATTTT.

About this clonotype itself: A read error may account for a junction end that differs from germline. The chain recombines TRBV7-2 with TRBJ1-6; maybe TRBD1 (5 bases). Germline CDR1 reads SGHTA; CDR2 reads FQGNSA. The CDR3 contains 14 residues. CDR3 amino acids: CAGSSGTDNSPLHF. The DNA for the CDR3 is TGTGCCGGCAGCTCCGGGACGGATAATTCACCCCTCCACTTT. Together with reference TRBV7-2 and TRBJ1-6, the CDR3 gives the full variable domain: GAGVSQSPSNKVTEKGKDVELRCDPISGHTALYWYRQSLGQGLEFLIYFQGNSAPDKSGLPSDRFSAERTGGSVSTLTIQRTQQEDSAVYLCAGSSGTDNSPLHFGNGTRLTVT.

This clonotype was observed a few times. V is TRBV11-2 and J is TRBJ2-5, with D uncertain. Trimming cost V 5 bases and J 5 bases, with 9 bases left between them. The CDR3 extends over 12 amino acids. CDR1 SGHAT and CDR2 FQNNGV come from the germline V gene. CDR3 sequence reads: CASSRSAETQYF. CDR3 bases: TGTGCCAGCAGCCGGTCAGCGGAGACCCAGTACTTC.

This clonotype was detected many times. The chain combines TRBV4-1 with TRBJ1-5; no clear D gene. Deletions cut 8 bases from V and 4 bases from J, with 15 bases between. The CDR3 is made up of 14 amino acids. Germline V gene data show CDR1 as MGHRA and CDR2 as YSYEKL. The CDR3 sequence: CASDLKNRNQPQHF. Here the CDR3 DNA reads TGCGCCAGCGACCTGAAAAATAGAAATCAGCCCCAGCATTTT.

This clonotype occurred many times. This sequence joins TRBV5-6 and TRBJ2-6; tentatively, D is TRBD2 (5 bases). The CDR3 has 14 residues. Deletions cut 2 bases from V and 4 bases from J, with 7 bases between. The germline CDR1 and CDR2 sequences are SGHDT and YYEEEE. The CDR3 here is CASSLASGANVLTF. The CDR3 DNA reads TGTGCCAGCAGCTTAGCTAGCGGGGCCAACGTCCTGACTTTC. The variable domain in full, completed from reference TRBV5-6 and TRBJ2-6, reads DAGVTQSPTHLIKTRGQQVTLRCSPKSGHDTVSWYQQALGQGPQFIFQYYEEEERQRGNFPDRFSGHQFPNYSSELNVNALLLGDSALYLCASSLASGANVLTFGAGSRLTVL.

The genes are TRBV6-5 and TRBJ2-7, with D possibly TRBD1 on 5 matching bases. V shed 10 bases and J shed 3 bases, with 28 bases lying between them. Germline V gives CDR1 MNHEY, CDR2 SVGAGI. The CDR3 totals 17 residues. The CDR3, as DNA: TGTGCCATCACGAAAGGGGTAGAGTCCGAAATCAACTACGAGCAGTACTTC. Amino acid sequence: CAITKGVESEINYEQYF.

As for this clonotype: Relative to the germline gene, one junction end is altered; a read error may explain this. This CDR3 reads CAGSPPGRQAFF. Here the CDR3 DNA reads TGTGCCGGCAGCCCTCCAGGCAGACAAGCTTTCTTT. The J gene is TRBJ1-1, the V gene TRBV5-5; D is ambiguous. Looked up from germline, CDR1 is SGHKS and CDR2 is YYEKEE (reference sequence). The CDR3 length is 12 residues.

Worth noting for this clonotype: A read error may produce the germline difference seen at one junction end. This chain joins TRBV7-2 and TRBJ1-2; D may be TRBD1 (6 bases). CDR3 length: 23 amino acids. The germline V gene encodes CDR1 SGHTA and CDR2 FQGNSA. CDR3 region: CASSRKSLGAGWDPQKTNYGYTF. The CDR3 DNA reads TGCGCCAGCAGCCGGAAAAGCTTGGGGGCGGGGTGGGATCCGCAAAAAACTAACTATGGCTACACCTTC.

The chain employs TRBV29-1 and TRBJ1-4; perhaps TRBD1 as D (5 bases). Per the germline V gene, CDR1 is SQVTM and CDR2 is ANQGSEA. The CDR3 covers 12 residues. Trimming removed 6 bases at V and 8 bases at J, with 13 bases between. The CDR3 nucleotides are TGCAGCGTCCAGAGGGGAGGGGAAAAACTGTTTTTT. This sequence encodes CSVQRGGEKLFF.

This clonotype was seen many times. This rearrangement joins TRBV10-1 to TRBJ1-2; D ambiguous. The V end lost 6 bases, the J end lost 3 bases, and 14 bases lay between the germline ends. The length of the CDR3 is 14 residues. The germline V gene has CDR1 WNHNN and CDR2 SYGVQD (reference sequence). The CDR3 bases are TGCGCCAGCAGAAAGGCCAGTTCGGACTATGGCTACACCTTC. This codes for CASRKASSDYGYTF.

This rearrangement joins TRBV20-1 to TRBJ2-1; no firm D call. The germline CDR1 and CDR2 sequences are DFQATT and SNEGSKA (reference sequence). CDR3 size: 10 residues. V was clipped by 6 bases and J by 8 bases, with 8 bases between them. The DNA of the CDR3 is TGCAGTGCGCTTCGGGATGAGCAGTTCTTC. It is translated as CSALRDEQFF.